This T cell receptor beta chain was captured in a study of identical twins (dated by TCRdb to the mid-2010s). Regarding the research as a whole: The study deep-sequenced TCR alpha and beta repertoires from monozygotic twins, unrelated adults of various ages and cord blood to test whether fetal clonotypes persist. Replicate twin experiments were performed at different times using different library preparation protocols to rule out contamination. Summary of the overall study and its limitations: Invariant T cells such as MAIT and iNKT could partly confound zero-insertion analyses, although diverse VJ usage argued against such confounding for most clonotypes. Compared with coincidental sharing between unrelated individuals, an excess of low generation-probability sequences was observed among out-of-frame TCR alpha sequences shared between twins. Abundant cord blood beta clonotypes carried fewer insertions; young adult naive repertoires showed a weaker similar trend, while memory repertoires showed none. Because the same donors could not be followed over many years, the conclusions depended on cross-sectional statistical analysis. The excess sharing between twins in beta out-of-frame sequences was weaker because fewer shared sequences reduced the signal-to-noise ratio. In monozygotic twins, out-of-frame TCR alpha sharing was systematically underestimated by recombination models, although the models agreed with sharing between unrelated individuals.

About this clonotype: Its antigen has not been determined. The input lacks base qualities; no much larger clone sits a single base away.

Trimming removed 2 bases from V and 2 bases from J, leaving 10 bases between the germline ends. Reading from cysteine to phenylalanine, the CDR3 counts 15 amino acids. Left in the record is the CDR3 DNA by itself, 45 bases read in frame from the first base. The germline V gene provides CDR1 SGHTA and CDR2 FQGNSA. The library came from 5' RACE. Sequencing used an Illumina HiSeq 2000. Template switching added a universal primer binding site, and the final cDNA carried a unique molecular identifier that allowed TCR cDNA molecules to be counted accurately. Specific primers in the conserved constant-segment region were used to synthesize first-strand cDNA for TCR alpha and beta chains. To control for contamination, every cDNA library carried two barcodes: a SMART-Mk sample barcode plus Illumina barcodes. TruSeq adapter sequences along with Illumina sample barcodes were introduced in two successive PCR steps. Sequencing of the TCR alpha and beta cDNA libraries was done on the Illumina HiSeq platform using custom primers. Concerning the study's data processing: MiGEC processed the raw reads to extract unique molecular identifiers, while MiXCR was used to determine the CDR3 positions. For each individual, recombination models were inferred using an EM algorithm with the repgenHMM and IGoR tools. The analysis of shared clonotypes was done with the tcR package in R, with sharing normalized by the product of cloneset sizes. Out-of-frame nonproductive sequences were analyzed to study raw recombination free of thymic and clonal selection effects. Through fastp at Q25 and MiXCR, TCRdb rebuilt clones from the public reads, retaining in-frame beta chains. Here each entry gathers all rows of one CDR3 protein and keeps the most common genes and DNA. The V and J calls were determined by TCRdb, not by the authors. The sample records 460,000 or so distinct CDR3 sequences, 14% of which are singletons. Roughly 0.5% of the sample goes to the ten largest clones.

Every donor was a healthy Caucasian. Three pairs of female monozygotic twins, all aged roughly 18 to 29 years, made up the twin cohort. CD4+ and CD8+ T cell populations were isolated with positive isolation kits from Invitrogen. This same sample was also taken into another study, of yellow fever vaccine responses in identical twins. Drawing on the second study: The T cell response to vaccination in identical twins was reported by the authors to appear partly convergent and partly personalized. The study precisely tracked vaccine-responding T cell clones in identical twins.

The receptor comes from a woman between 18 and 29 years old in good health. The rearrangement combines TRBV7-2 with TRBJ2-1, with the D segment identity uncertain. Material for sequencing was CD4+ T cells sorted from blood. The DNA sequence is as follows: TGTGCCAGCAGCTTAACCTCCAGGACCTACAATGAGCAGTTCTTC. It is translated as CASSLTSRTYNEQFF.